One and the same sample provided the 17 T cell receptor beta chains below, sequenced in a study of Graves' ophthalmopathy and Graves' hyperthyroidism. Amplification of TCR beta CDR3 regions used RNA transcripts. RT-PCR with HTBI primers came first, then second-round multiplex PCR. MiXCR, applied by TCRdb to the multiplex PCR reads, yields one record per CDR3 protein. The sample lists approximately 700,000 distinct CDR3 sequences, roughly 40% occurring once. The specimen was peripheral blood. These receptors all come from an adult man with Graves' ophthalmopathy.

This clonotype was counted many times. This sequence joins TRBV10-1 and TRBJ2-7; 8 bases line up with TRBD1. Germline V gene sequence: CDR1 WNHNN, CDR2 SYGVQD (reference sequence). The CDR3 has 13 residues. V trimming: 6 bases; J trimming: 2 bases; junction bases outside the gene matches: 3. The CDR3 coding sequence is TGCGCCAGCAGCGGACAGGGTGCCTACGAGCAGTACTTC. Its protein product is CASSGQGAYEQYF.

About this clonotype: Mismatch with germline at one junction end may stem from a read error. The V gene is TRBV7-6, the J gene TRBJ2-3; D gene unclear. The germline V gene encodes CDR1 SGHVS and CDR2 FNYEAQ. This CDR3 has 14 residues. CDR3 DNA: TGTGCCAGCAGCTTATCCTCTGGCACAGATACGCGGTATTTT. Amino acid sequence: CASSLSSGTDTRYF.

This clonotype has ten or more counts. The gene calls are TRBV6-1 and TRBJ1-1, with D unclear. The V end lost 3 bases, the J end lost 5 bases, and 10 bases lay between the germline ends. The CDR3 sequence is 13 residues long. Germline V gene lookup returns CDR1 MNHNS and CDR2 SASEGT. The CDR3 is CASSETVGTEAFF. The CDR3 DNA reads TGTGCCAGCAGTGAGACTGTGGGAACTGAAGCTTTCTTT.

V usage is TRBV6-4 and J usage is TRBJ2-3; 10 bases align to TRBD2. V lost 3 bases and J lost 2; bases outside the gene matches: 2. Germline V gives CDR1 MRHNA, CDR2 SNTAGT. CDR3 size: 15 residues. The CDR3 region is CASSESGGATDTQYF. CDR3 nucleotide sequence: TGTGCCAGCAGTGAGAGCGGGGGGGCCACAGATACGCAGTATTTT.

The rearrangement links TRBV2 to TRBJ1-2; 8 bases match TRBD1. CDR1 SNHLY and CDR2 FYNNEI come from the germline V gene. The CDR3 loop spans 13 amino acids. Trimming cost V 6 bases and J 7 bases; bases outside gene matches: 7. The CDR3 DNA follows: TGTGCCAGCAGGGAGGACAGGGCAACTGGCTACACCTTC. Protein product: CASREDRATGYTF.

This clonotype was observed a handful of times. The chain uses TRBV6-1 and TRBJ1-1; the D gene is possibly TRBD1 (6 bases). The CDR3 extends over 12 amino acids. Germline CDR1 reads MNHNS; CDR2 reads SASEGT. With 7 bases removed from V and 4 bases from J, the gap between germline ends came to 10 bases. The CDR3 here is CASIIGGTEAFF. In DNA, the CDR3 is TGTGCCAGCATCATAGGGGGCACTGAAGCTTTCTTT.

Comment on this clonotype: Being one base from a much bigger clone, this may be a read error. This chain uses TRBV7-8 with TRBJ1-1; D remains unclear. Trimming removed 1 base from V and 4 bases from J, with 16 bases in between. CDR1 is SGHVS, CDR2 FQNEAQ, per germline. The CDR3 spans 16 residues. Here the CDR3 DNA reads TGTGCCAGCAGCTTAGGTGGGCTCTATATGACCACTGAAGCTTTCTTT. Translated, it gives CASSLGGLYMTTEAFF.

This clonotype appeared many times. The rearrangement links TRBV29-1 to TRBJ2-2, with TRBD2 matching over 12 bases. CDR1 is SQVTM, CDR2 ANQGSEA, per germline. The CDR3 runs to 13 residues. V was pared by 7 bases and J by 5 bases, with 2 bases of the junction left unmatched. The CDR3, as DNA: TGCAGCGGGACTAGCGGGGAAACCGGGGAGCTGTTTTTT. Translation: CSGTSGETGELFF.

The chain carries TRBV25-1 and TRBJ2-2; maybe TRBD2 (5 bases). Looked up from germline, CDR1 is MGHDK and CDR2 is SYGVNS. V was cut by 4 bases and J by 4 bases, with 10 bases left in between. CDR3 length equals 14 residues. CDR3 in DNA: TGTGCCAGCAGTGCTAGCCGATCCACCGGGGAGCTGTTTTTT. Its protein product is CASSASRSTGELFF. Together with reference TRBV25-1 and TRBJ2-2, the CDR3 gives the full variable domain: EADIYQTPRYLVIGTGKKITLECSQTMGHDKMYWYQQDPGMELHLIHYSYGVNSTEKGDLSSESTVSRIRTEHFPLTLESARPSHTSQYLCASSASRSTGELFFGEGSRLTVL.

This clonotype was seen a single time. Since no conserved phenylalanine or tryptophan closes the CDR3, a read error is the likely cause. The DNA is left out, because the CDR3 cannot be placed on it with certainty; the CDR3 is given as TCRdb lists it. The rearrangement links TRBV7-8 to TRBJ1-2; the D call of TRBD1 is as the table states it, not checked on the DNA. The germline V gene encodes CDR1 SGHVS and CDR2 FQNEAQ. From its first to its last residue, the CDR3 has 8 amino acids. The CDR3 sequence: CASRSTGA.

This clonotype has a handful of counts. The chain uses TRBV6-1 and TRBJ2-7; no firm D call. This CDR3 has 11 amino acids. The V and J ends lost 6 bases and 3 bases respectively, with 6 bases between them. From germline, CDR1 is MNHNS and CDR2 SASEGT. Here the CDR3 DNA reads TGTGCCAGCAGGTGGATCTACGAGCAGTACTTC. Translated: CASRWIYEQYF.

This clonotype has more than one count but fewer than ten. The chain employs TRBV15 and TRBJ1-2, with 12 bases matching TRBD1. Germline CDR1 reads LNHNV; CDR2 reads YYDKDF (reference sequence). This CDR3 has 18 amino acids. J gave up 5 bases and V 8 bases, and 18 bases lay outside the gene matches. CDR3 DNA sequence: TGTGCCACCTATCAGCAAGAGGGACAGGGGGCCACAGTATATGGCTACACCTTC. Translating gives CATYQQEGQGATVYGYTF.

This clonotype was recorded at least ten times. The chain has TRBV2 and TRBJ2-7, with TRBD2 identical over 7 bases. This CDR3 has 13 amino acids. From germline, CDR1 is SNHLY and CDR2 FYNNEI. Germline trimming cut 6 bases from V and 5 bases from J; bases unmatched to any gene: 7. This CDR3 reads CASRLGGVNEQYF. Here the CDR3 DNA reads TGTGCCAGCAGGTTGGGGGGGGTCAACGAGCAGTACTTC.

As for this clonotype: A much more abundant neighbour one base away suggests this may be a read error. The CDR3 nucleotides read TGCAGCGTTGAAGTTGTGTCAGGGAGCAACGAGCAGTACTTC. Translated: CSVEVVSGSNEQYF. V and J are TRBV29-1 and TRBJ2-7; D tentatively reads TRBD1 or TRBD2 (5 bases each). Deletions cut 1 base from V and 5 bases from J, with 15 bases between. Germline V gives CDR1 SQVTM, CDR2 ANQGSEA. CDR3 length: 14 amino acids.

Many counts were recorded for this clonotype. This sequence joins TRBV20-1 and TRBJ2-7; no firm D call. Per germline, CDR1 DFQATT and CDR2 SNEGSKA (reference sequence). The ends were cut back, 0 bases at V and 0 bases at J, with 9 bases in the middle. This CDR3 has 14 amino acids. The CDR3 nucleotides are TGCAGTGCTAGAGAACACTTTAGCTCCTACGAGCAGTACTTC. This encodes CSAREHFSSYEQYF.

Remarks on this clonotype: A junction boundary mismatches the germline segment, possibly from a read error. The CDR3 region is CASRPRQGLNTEAFF. As DNA, the CDR3 is TGTGCGAGCAGGCCCAGACAGGGATTGAACACTGAAGCTTTCTTT. The chain joins TRBV11-3 to TRBJ1-1; 7 nucleotides match TRBD1. This CDR3 has 15 amino acids. CDR1 SGHNT and CDR2 YENEEA come from the germline V gene.

This clonotype occurred many times. This chain uses TRBV19 with TRBJ1-4, with unresolved D. Germline V lookup: CDR1 LNHDA, CDR2 SQIVND (reference sequence). Trimming took 3 bases from V and 0 from J, leaving 5 bases between them. This CDR3 region has 14 residues. CDR3 amino acids: CASSIGPTNEKLFF. DNA of the CDR3: TGTGCCAGTAGTATCGGCCCAACTAATGAAAAACTGTTTTTT.